The 17 T cell receptor beta chains listed next were all sequenced from one sample in a study of control samples from healthy donors and cancer patients. Sequenced by immunoSEQ multiplex PCR; TCRdb stores in-frame clones only, minus some. Of 28,000 or so clones detected, around 83% appear once; the ten largest clones hold about a quarter. Material for sequencing was PBMCs. These receptor sequences come from a man aged 60 to 75 with colorectal cancer.

This clone was observed a few times. This sequence joins TRBV5-8 and TRBJ2-5; D is undetermined. The CDR3 covers 11 residues. Per germline, CDR1 SGHTS and CDR2 YDEGEE. V was trimmed by 1 base and J by 4 bases, leaving 2 bases between them. The CDR3 coding sequence is TGTGCCAGCAGCTTGACAGAGACCCAGTACTTC. Residues: CASSLTETQYF.

The chain joins TRBV6-5 to TRBJ1-2; D is undetermined. The V end was cut by 5 bases, the J end by 2 bases, with 9 bases between. This CDR3 has 13 amino acids. Germline V gives CDR1 MNHEY, CDR2 SVGAGI. The CDR3 loop reads CASSPGKNYGYTF. The CDR3, as DNA: TGTGCCAGCAGTCCGGGAAAGAACTATGGCTACACCTTC.

The chain is built from TRBV5-5 and TRBJ1-2; D ambiguous. In germline, CDR1 is SGHKS, CDR2 YYEKEE (reference sequence). The V gene lost 8 bases and the J gene lost 6 bases, with 20 bases spanning the gap. CDR3 length: 14 residues. The CDR3 DNA is TGTGCCAGTGCCCCCCGCCTCAGTCATAATGGCTACACCTTC. It codes for CASAPRLSHNGYTF.

The chain links TRBV7-2 to TRBJ1-2, with D maybe TRBD1 (6 bases). Trimming took off 5 bases at V and 8 bases at J, with 27 bases between the two ends. Germline CDR1 SGHTA, CDR2 FQGNSA. The CDR3 length is 17 residues. The CDR3 loop is CASSPQGGGGASSGYTF. In DNA, the CDR3 is TGTGCCAGCAGCCCCCAGGGAGGTGGGGGCGCGTCGTCCGGCTACACCTTC.

The chain couples TRBV6-5 to TRBJ2-3; D remains unclear. The V end was cut by 8 bases, the J end by 0 bases, with 12 bases between. This CDR3 is built from 14 residues. Germline CDR1 reads MNHEY; CDR2 reads SVGAGI. This CDR3 reads CASSPGPSTDTQYF. Here the CDR3 DNA reads TGTGCCAGCTCGCCAGGACCTAGCACAGATACGCAGTATTTT.

This clone has only a few counts. This chain joins TRBV5-6 and TRBJ1-2; no clear D gene. The CDR3 is 14 amino acids. The V end was cut by 0 bases, the J end by 3 bases, with 9 bases between. Germline lookup yields CDR1 SGHDT and CDR2 YYEEEE. CDR3 amino acids: CASSLGSRDYGYTF. Here the CDR3 DNA reads TGTGCCAGCAGCTTGGGAAGTCGTGACTATGGCTACACCTTC.

This clone was counted only a few times. The chain recombines TRBV5-1 with TRBJ2-3; no firm D call. The V end was cut by 4 bases, the J end by 6 bases, with 9 bases between. The length of the CDR3 is 12 residues. Per germline, CDR1 SGHRS and CDR2 YFSETQ. The CDR3 protein is CASSIMGDTQYF. CDR3 DNA: TGCGCCAGCAGCATTATGGGGGATACGCAGTATTTT.

This chain links TRBV5-1 with TRBJ2-1; 9 nucleotides match TRBD2. The CDR3 extends over 15 amino acids. Looked up from germline, CDR1 is SGHRS and CDR2 is YFSETQ. J was trimmed by 5 bases and V by 1 base; bases with no gene match: 4. CDR3 nucleotide sequence: TGCGCCAGCAGCTTGAATAGCGGGGGCCACAATGAGCAGTTCTTC. Protein: CASSLNSGGHNEQFF.

The chain uses TRBV19 and TRBJ1-5, with 7 bases lining up with TRBD1. The CDR3 loop spans 16 amino acids. Looked up from germline, CDR1 is LNHDA and CDR2 is SQIVND (reference sequence). The J segment lost 4 bases and the V segment lost 4 bases, leaving 10 bases of the junction unmatched. Here the CDR3 DNA reads TGTGCCAGTAGTACAACCGGGACAGCGTGGAATCAGCCCCAGCATTTT. Encoded protein: CASSTTGTAWNQPQHF.

The V gene is TRBV2, the J gene TRBJ1-1; 8 bases map to TRBD1. The germline CDR1 and CDR2 sequences are SNHLY and FYNNEI. This CDR3 contains 14 residues. V lost 4 bases and J lost 9; bases outside the gene matches: 10. The CDR3 sequence: CASSGPMTGDKAFF. In DNA form, the CDR3 reads TGTGCCAGCAGTGGGCCTATGACAGGGGATAAAGCTTTCTTT.

The V gene is TRBV19, the J gene TRBJ1-5; TRBD1 is a possible D gene (5 bases). The CDR3 spans 18 residues. Looked up from germline, CDR1 is LNHDA and CDR2 is SQIVND (reference sequence). Trimming left V 3 bases short and J 5 bases short, with 23 bases between. CDR3 coding DNA: TGTGCCAGTAGTATTTACTCTCCGGGACTACCAAGGGATCAGCCCCAGCATTTT. This sequence encodes CASSIYSPGLPRDQPQHF.

The V gene is TRBV9, the J gene TRBJ2-2, with D perhaps matching TRBD1 (6 bases). The CDR3 runs 16 residues. With 0 bases removed from V and 0 bases from J, the gap between germline ends came to 9 bases. CDR1 is SGDLS and CDR2 is YYNGEE in the germline V gene. CDR3 bases: TGTGCCAGCAGCGTAGGGGGGACATCGAACACCGGGGAGCTGTTTTTT. Its protein product is CASSVGGTSNTGELFF.

The sample holds one count of this clone. The J gene is TRBJ2-3, the V gene TRBV3-1 (or the pseudogene TRBV3-2); no firm D call. V was shortened by 1 base and J by 3 bases, with 8 bases between the two germline ends. Germline V gene sequence: CDR1 LGHDT, CDR2 YNNKEL (reference sequence). The CDR3 totals 14 residues. The CDR3 coding sequence is TGTGCCAGCAGCCAAGGCCTCCAGACAGATACGCAGTATTTT. Its protein is CASSQGLQTDTQYF.

The chain combines TRBV11-3 with TRBJ2-3, with 8 bases fitting TRBD2. CDR1 SGHNT and CDR2 YENEEA come from the germline V gene. CDR3 length equals 15 residues. V lost 4 bases to trimming and J lost 5 bases; unmatched junction nucleotides: 8. The CDR3 nucleotides read TGTGCCAGCAGCTCCGGACTAGCTCAGGGAGATACGCAGTATTTT. It codes for CASSSGLAQGDTQYF.

This chain links TRBV9 with TRBJ2-1, with 10 bases lining up with TRBD2. J gave up 6 bases and V 4 bases, and 7 bases lay outside the gene matches. CDR1 and CDR2 from the germline V gene are SGDLS and YYNGEE. CDR3 length: 15 amino acids. The CDR3 bases are TGTGCCAGCAGCTTCTCGGCTAGCGGGGGCAATGAGCAGTTCTTC. It encodes CASSFSASGGNEQFF.

The rearrangement uses TRBV15 and TRBJ1-1, with 10 nucleotides matching TRBD1. The J segment lost 3 bases and the V segment lost 3 bases, leaving 4 bases of the junction unmatched. Per germline, CDR1 LNHNV and CDR2 YYDKDF (reference sequence). The CDR3 is 15 amino acids. As DNA, the CDR3 is TGTGCCACCAGCAGGGATGGACAGGGGGACACTGAAGCTTTCTTT. This codes for CATSRDGQGDTEAFF.

Only one count was recorded for this clone. This chain links TRBV12-3 or TRBV12-4 with TRBJ1-1; a weak D match, TRBD1 (5 bases). V lost 3 bases to trimming and J lost 4 bases, with 9 bases between them. The CDR3 contains 13 residues. CDR3 nucleotides: TGTGCCAGCAGTTTTGGGGGGAGCACTGAAGCTTTCTTT. Encoded protein: CASSFGGSTEAFF.